Sequencing of this TCR beta chain was carried out in a study of T cell responses to AZD1222 COVID-19 vaccine. Study summary: Whether given at about 4 or about 12 weeks, second doses were pooled.

Notes on this clone: Its antigen is unidentified.

Study results and caveats: The study identified only six AZD1222 recipients as seropositive at baseline.

With V trimmed by 5 bases and J by 6 bases, 3 bases remained unmatched. This CDR3 has 14 residues. Germline V gene lookup returns CDR1 SEHNR and CDR2 FQNEAQ (reference sequence). Assay used: immunoSEQ multiplex PCR; TCRdb lists only in-frame clones, some missing. The data contain roughly 180,000 clones, roughly nine tenths of them seen just once; the ten biggest clones take up approximately 2%. The material sequenced was peripheral blood, taken on day 0 of AZD1222 vaccination. The chain recombines TRBV7-9 with TRBJ2-1; 11 bases line up with TRBD1. This clonotype was obtained from an adult in good health. The CDR3 spells CASSMDRGLNEQFF. In DNA, the CDR3 is TGTGCCAGCAGCATGGACAGGGGGCTCAATGAGCAGTTCTTC.